This T cell receptor (beta chain) stems from a study of response to subunit inactivated influenza vaccine. The study's findings and limits: The authors put forward the suggestion that each seasonal influenza vaccination may bring in only a limited number of new T cells.

This clonotype turned up a few times. Its specificity is unknown. In TCRdb, the RT-PCR reads were re-called with MiXCR into one record per CDR3 protein. The sample shows 650,000 to 850,000 distinct CDR3 sequences, around 13% of them seen only once. CDR1 SEHNR and CDR2 FQNEAQ come from the germline V gene (reference sequence). The germline V and J ends were trimmed by 5 bases and 1 base, with 11 bases remaining between them. The CDR3 extends over 14 amino acids. The receptor was derived from a man aged 45 to 65 who received an inactivated influenza vaccine. The rearrangement joins TRBV7-9 to TRBJ2-5; D is possibly TRBD1 or TRBD2 (5 bases each). The sequencing used PBMCs from blood, collected less than 15 days before vaccination. This chain's CDR3 is CASSLGELQETQYF. CDR3 bases: TGTGCCAGCAGCCTAGGGGAGCTCCAAGAGACCCAGTACTTC.